This paragraph covers one TCR beta chain sequence. This clonotype was picked up many times. Its antigen is unknown. Within one base of it there is no much larger clone, and no base qualities were kept. This entry comes from a study of neurological immune-mediated disorders (dated by TCRdb to between 2017 and 2020). Background on the whole study: Peripheral blood TCR-beta repertoires from HTLV-I-associated myelopathy (HAM/TSP) patients, multiple sclerosis patients and healthy controls were compared by UMI-based sequencing. Alongside PBMC samples, the set of 106 TCR-beta libraries contained longitudinal samples, technical triplicates, and paired CD4+ and CD8+ T-cell subsets that had been sorted. The cohort included some 68 subjects: some 15 with HAM/TSP, about 34 with multiple sclerosis, and around 20 healthy controls.

Healthy controls were blood bank volunteers in Maryland, USA. Unsorted PBMC libraries were generated from 2 million PBMCs stored in RNAlater at -80 °C until RNA extraction. Peripheral blood underwent Ficoll-Hypaque density gradient centrifugation to isolate PBMCs, which were then cryopreserved in liquid nitrogen. V is shortened by 5 bases, J by 4 bases, and the region joining them spans 17 bases. The CDR3 starts with the cysteine, ends with the phenylalanine, and has 15 residues. Of all the DNA, just the CDR3 is kept, 45 bases in frame from base 1. Broader findings and caveats from the paper: TCR clonal expansion was greatest in HAM/TSP patients and smallest in MS patients, who ranked below even healthy controls. Expanded clones from different subjects shared no identical CDR3 amino acid sequences, which suggests that TCR-beta repertoires were private in all groups.

cDNA was synthesized by template-switch 5'RACE using a primer with a 10-nucleotide random unique molecular identifier that tagged each TCR transcript. Every sequencing run yielded over 190 million TCR-beta sequences covering 15-18 subjects. Total RNA was extracted with the RNeasy kit. The KAPA Real-time Library Amplification kit was used to amplify TCR-beta VDJ regions with primers targeting the TCR constant region and the 5'RACE anchor. Sample indexes and Illumina adaptors were added in a first PCR, after which library yield was increased in a second PCR. After Ampure bead purification, the roughly 650 bp TCR product was size-selected on a 2% E-gel SizeSelection system. Library quality was checked on a Bioanalyzer, concentration was measured with Qubit, and libraries were quantified with the Kapa Library Quantification kit before pooling. An Illumina HiSeq 2500 sequenced the libraries paired-end 2 x 150 bp. To increase sequence diversity, about 25-31% phiX was spiked into each library pool. The original pipeline was this. The UMI-based MiGEC pipeline processed quality-filtered reads and removed over 75% of raw TCR sequences during error correction. VDJ genes were aligned to IMGT germline references, and each clonotype was defined by a unique CDR3 amino acid sequence together with V-J genes. Clonal expansion, Shannon diversity and CDR3 relatedness (CalcPairwiseDistances, ClusterSamples) were evaluated with VDJtools, and phylogenetic trees were built with CLCbio workbench. Using coefficient-of-variation modelling across technical triplicates, the study counted a clone as expanded if it had at least 8 unique UMIs. TCRdb reran the public reads through fastp at Q25 and MiXCR, keeping productive beta chains. When rows share a CDR3 protein, they turn into one entry using the most common DNA and genes. The V and J calls were determined by TCRdb, not by the authors. For this sample the table gives roughly 62,000 distinct CDR3 sequences, of which roughly 10% were detected only once. 1.5% to 2% of the sample goes to the ten largest clones.

The V and J genes are TRBV12-3 or TRBV12-4 and TRBJ1-2; perhaps TRBD1 is the D gene, with 5 bases matching. This clonotype originated in a man aged 55-75 years in good health. The material sequenced was PBMCs. The DNA sequence follows: TGTGCCAGCAGTCAGACAGTGCCGAGAGGCTATGGCTACACCTTC. This encodes CASSQTVPRGYGYTF.